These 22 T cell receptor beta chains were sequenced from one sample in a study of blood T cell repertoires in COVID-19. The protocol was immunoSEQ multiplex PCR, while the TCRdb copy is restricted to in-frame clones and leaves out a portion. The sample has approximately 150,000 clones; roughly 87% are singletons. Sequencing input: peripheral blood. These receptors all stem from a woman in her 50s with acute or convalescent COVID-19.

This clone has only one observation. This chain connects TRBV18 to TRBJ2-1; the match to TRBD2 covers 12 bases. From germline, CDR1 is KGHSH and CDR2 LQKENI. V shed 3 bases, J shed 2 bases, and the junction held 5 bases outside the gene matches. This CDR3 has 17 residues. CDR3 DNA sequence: TGTGCCAGCTCACCTTGGACTAGCGGGACTACCTACAATGAGCAGTTCTTC. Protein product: CASSPWTSGTTYNEQFF.

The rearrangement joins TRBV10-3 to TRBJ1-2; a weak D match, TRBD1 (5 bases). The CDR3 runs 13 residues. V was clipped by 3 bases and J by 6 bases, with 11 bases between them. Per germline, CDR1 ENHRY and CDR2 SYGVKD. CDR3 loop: CAISERRGNGYTF. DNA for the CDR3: TGTGCCATCAGTGAACGGAGGGGAAATGGCTACACCTTC.

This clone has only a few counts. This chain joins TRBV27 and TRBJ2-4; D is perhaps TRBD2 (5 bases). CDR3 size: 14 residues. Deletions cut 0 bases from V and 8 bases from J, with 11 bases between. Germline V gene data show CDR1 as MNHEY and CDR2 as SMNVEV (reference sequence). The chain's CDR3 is CASSLSRLAYIQYF. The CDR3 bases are TGTGCCAGCAGTTTATCGAGGCTAGCCTACATTCAGTACTTC.

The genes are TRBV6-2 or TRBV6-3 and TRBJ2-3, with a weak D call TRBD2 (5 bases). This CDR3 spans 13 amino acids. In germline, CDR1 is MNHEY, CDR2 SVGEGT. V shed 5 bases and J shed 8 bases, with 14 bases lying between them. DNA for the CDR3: TGTGCCAGCAGTCCGTCGGGGTCGGGTACGCAGTATTTT. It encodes CASSPSGSGTQYF.

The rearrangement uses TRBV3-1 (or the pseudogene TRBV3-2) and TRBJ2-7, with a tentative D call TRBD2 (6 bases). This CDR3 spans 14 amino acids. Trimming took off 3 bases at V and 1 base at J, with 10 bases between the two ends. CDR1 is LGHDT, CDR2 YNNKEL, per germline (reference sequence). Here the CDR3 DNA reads TGTGCCAGCAGCCAGGGCGGGATATCCTACGAGCAGTACTTC. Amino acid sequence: CASSQGGISYEQYF.

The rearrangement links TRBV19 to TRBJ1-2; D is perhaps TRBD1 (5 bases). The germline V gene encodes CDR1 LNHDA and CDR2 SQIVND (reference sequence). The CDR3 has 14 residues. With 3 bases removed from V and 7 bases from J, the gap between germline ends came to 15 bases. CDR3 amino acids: CASSIRELYGGYTF. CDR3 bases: TGTGCCAGTAGTATCAGGGAACTTTATGGTGGCTACACCTTC.

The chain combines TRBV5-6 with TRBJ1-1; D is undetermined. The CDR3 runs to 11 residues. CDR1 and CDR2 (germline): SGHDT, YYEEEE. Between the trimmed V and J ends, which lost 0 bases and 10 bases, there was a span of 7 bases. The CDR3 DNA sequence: TGTGCCAGCAGCTTGGGGCCAGGAGCTTTCTTT. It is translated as CASSLGPGAFF.

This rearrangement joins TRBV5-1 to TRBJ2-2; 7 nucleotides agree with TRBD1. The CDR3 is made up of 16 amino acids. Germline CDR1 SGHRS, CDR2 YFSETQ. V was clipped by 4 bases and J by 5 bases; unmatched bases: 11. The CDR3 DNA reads TGCGCCAGCAGCCCCCAAAAGGGGGCTATTACCGGGGAGCTGTTTTTT. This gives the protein CASSPQKGAITGELFF.

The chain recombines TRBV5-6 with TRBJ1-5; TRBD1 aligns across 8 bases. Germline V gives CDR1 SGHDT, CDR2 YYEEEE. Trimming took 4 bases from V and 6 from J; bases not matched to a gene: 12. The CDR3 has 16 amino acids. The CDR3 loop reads CASSPGPDRGVQPQHF. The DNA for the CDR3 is TGTGCCAGCAGCCCCGGCCCAGACAGGGGCGTTCAGCCCCAGCATTTT.

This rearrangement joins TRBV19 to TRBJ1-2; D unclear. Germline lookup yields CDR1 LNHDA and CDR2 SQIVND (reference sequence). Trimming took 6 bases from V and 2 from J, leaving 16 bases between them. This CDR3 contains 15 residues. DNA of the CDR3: TGTGCCAGTAGCCTCCCAATCGGAGTGAACTATGGCTACACCTTC. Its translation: CASSLPIGVNYGYTF.

The CDR3 coding sequence is TGTGCTAGTTCACCCCAGAACAGGGGGCATCAGCCCCAGCATTTT. Its translation: CASSPQNRGHQPQHF. The genes are TRBV12-5 and TRBJ1-5; 9 bases align to TRBD1. With V trimmed by 8 bases and J by 5 bases, 10 bases remained unmatched. This CDR3 has 15 residues. In germline, CDR1 is LGHNT, CDR2 FRNRAP.

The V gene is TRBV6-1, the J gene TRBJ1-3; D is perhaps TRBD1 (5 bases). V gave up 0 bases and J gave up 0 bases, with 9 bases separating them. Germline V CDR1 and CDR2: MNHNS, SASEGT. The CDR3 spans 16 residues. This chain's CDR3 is CASSEAGQLSGNTIYF. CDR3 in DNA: TGTGCCAGCAGTGAAGCGGGGCAACTCTCTGGAAACACCATATATTTT.

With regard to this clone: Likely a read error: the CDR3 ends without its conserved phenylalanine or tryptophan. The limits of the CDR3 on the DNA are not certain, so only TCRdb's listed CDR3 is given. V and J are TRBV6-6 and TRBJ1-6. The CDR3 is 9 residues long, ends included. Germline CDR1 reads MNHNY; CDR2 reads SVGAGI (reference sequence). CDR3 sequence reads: CASSPYPRV.

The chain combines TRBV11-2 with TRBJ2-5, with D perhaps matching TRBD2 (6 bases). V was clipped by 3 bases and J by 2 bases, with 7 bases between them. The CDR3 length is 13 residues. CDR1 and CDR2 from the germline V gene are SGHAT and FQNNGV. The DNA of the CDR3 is TGTGCCAGCAGCTTTAGCGGACAAGAGACCCAGTACTTC. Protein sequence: CASSFSGQETQYF.

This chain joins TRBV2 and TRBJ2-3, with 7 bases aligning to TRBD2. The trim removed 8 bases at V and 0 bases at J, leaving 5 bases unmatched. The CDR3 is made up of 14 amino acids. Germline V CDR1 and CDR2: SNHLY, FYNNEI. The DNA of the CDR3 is TGTGCCAGCTCTGCTAGCGGTAGCACAGATACGCAGTATTTT. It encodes CASSASGSTDTQYF.

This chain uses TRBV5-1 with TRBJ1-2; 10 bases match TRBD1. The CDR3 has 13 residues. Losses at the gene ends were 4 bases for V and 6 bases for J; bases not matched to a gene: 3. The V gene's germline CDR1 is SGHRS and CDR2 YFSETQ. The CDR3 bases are TGCGCCAGCAGCCATGACAGGGGGCATGGCTACACCTTC. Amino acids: CASSHDRGHGYTF. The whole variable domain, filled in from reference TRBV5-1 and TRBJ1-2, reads KAGVTQTPRYLIKTRGQQVTLSCSPISGHRSVSWYQQTPGQGLQFLFEYFSETQRNKGNFPGRFSGRQFSNSRSEMNVSTLELGDSALYLCASSHDRGHGYTFGSGTRLTVV.

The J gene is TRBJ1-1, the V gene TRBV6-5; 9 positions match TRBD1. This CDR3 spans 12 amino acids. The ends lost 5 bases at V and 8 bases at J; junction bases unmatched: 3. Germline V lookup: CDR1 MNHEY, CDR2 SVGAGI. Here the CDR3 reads CASSRTGGEAFF. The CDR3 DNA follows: TGTGCCAGCAGTCGAACAGGGGGCGAAGCTTTCTTT.

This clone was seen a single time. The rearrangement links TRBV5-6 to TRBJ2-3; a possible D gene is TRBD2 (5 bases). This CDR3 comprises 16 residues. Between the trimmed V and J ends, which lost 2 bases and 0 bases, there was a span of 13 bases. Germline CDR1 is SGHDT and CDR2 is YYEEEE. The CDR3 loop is CASSFRGPGSTDTQYF. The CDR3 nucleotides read TGTGCCAGCAGCTTCAGAGGACCGGGGAGCACAGATACGCAGTATTTT.

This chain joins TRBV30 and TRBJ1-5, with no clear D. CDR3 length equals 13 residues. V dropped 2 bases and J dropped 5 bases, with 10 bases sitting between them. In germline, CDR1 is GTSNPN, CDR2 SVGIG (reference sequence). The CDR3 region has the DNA TGTGCCTGGAGTTCCCATCGAGATCAGCCCCAGCATTTT. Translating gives CAWSSHRDQPQHF.

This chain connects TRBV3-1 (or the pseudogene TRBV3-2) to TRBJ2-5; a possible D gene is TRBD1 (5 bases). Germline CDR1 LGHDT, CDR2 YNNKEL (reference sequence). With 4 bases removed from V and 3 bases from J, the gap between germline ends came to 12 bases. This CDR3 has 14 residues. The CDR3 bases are TGTGCCAGCAGCCCAGCAGGGAATGAAGAGACCCAGTACTTC. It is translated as CASSPAGNEETQYF.

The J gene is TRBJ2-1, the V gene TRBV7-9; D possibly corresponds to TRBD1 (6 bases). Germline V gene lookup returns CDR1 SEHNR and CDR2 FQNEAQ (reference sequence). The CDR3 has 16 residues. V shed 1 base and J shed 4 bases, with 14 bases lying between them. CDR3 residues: CASSLGPGQDYNEQFF. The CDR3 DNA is TGTGCCAGCAGCTTAGGTCCGGGACAAGATTACAATGAGCAGTTCTTC.

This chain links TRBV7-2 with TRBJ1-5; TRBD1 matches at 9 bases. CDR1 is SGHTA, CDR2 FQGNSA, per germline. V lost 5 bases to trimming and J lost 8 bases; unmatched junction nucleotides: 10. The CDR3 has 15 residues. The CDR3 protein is CASSPGQGLLEPQHF. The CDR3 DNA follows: TGTGCCAGCAGCCCCGGACAGGGGCTCCTTGAGCCCCAGCATTTT.